A single sample gave rise to the 27 T cell receptor beta chains below, sequenced in a study of Ad26.COV2.S vaccination and SARS-CoV-2 variants (dated by TCRdb to about 2021). Interpreted using the paper, the treatment or condition label stands for: some 20 received Ad26.COV2.S at low or high dose, single or two shots; 5 received placebo; per-sample allocation not given. For vaccine and placebo recipients, repertoires were sequenced using samples collected on day 63 after the first injection. Receptor amplification or capture employed the immunoSEQ multiplex PCR assay. In its TCRdb copy, this immuneACCESS table keeps in-frame sequences only and misses some clones. Where compared with another copy, unresolved V genes explain less than half of these, and the others have no known cause. Counted in this sample were hundreds of thousands of clones; around 90% of them appeared once. The ten largest clones represent 6.4% of the sample.

Sequenced here: peripheral blood, sampled in a trial of Ad26.COV2.S vaccine versus placebo. Receptors were obtained from a person between 18 and 65 years old who received the Ad26.COV2.S COVID-19 vaccine or a placebo.

V is TRBV7-2 and J is TRBJ2-1; TRBD1 or TRBD2 may be the D gene (5 bases each). V was cut by 4 bases and J by 3 bases, with 10 bases left in between. The CDR3 spans 14 residues. Per germline, CDR1 SGHTA and CDR2 FQGNSA. The CDR3 spells CASSSRGGYNEQFF. The CDR3, as DNA: TGTGCCAGCAGCTCCCGGGGCGGCTACAATGAGCAGTTCTTC.

This sequence joins TRBV5-1 and TRBJ1-1; D unclear. The germline V gene encodes CDR1 SGHRS and CDR2 YFSETQ. V lost 0 bases, J lost 11 bases, and 11 bases lay in between. This CDR3 region has 12 residues. Here the CDR3 DNA reads TGCGCCAGCAGCTTGGTGGGTCCAGTGGCTTTCTTT. This gives the protein CASSLVGPVAFF.

V and J are TRBV4-3 and TRBJ2-7; TRBD1 agrees at 8 bases. V dropped 0 bases and J dropped 3; count of bases not matched to a gene: 4. The germline gives CDR1 LGHNA, CDR2 YSLEER. The CDR3 has 15 residues. The CDR3 protein is CASSQERQGFYEQYF. Here the CDR3 DNA reads TGCGCCAGCAGCCAAGAAAGACAGGGGTTCTACGAGCAGTACTTC.

The chain joins TRBV21-1 to TRBJ2-2; the table's D call of TRBD1 was not tested on the DNA. TRBV21-1 is flagged as a pseudogene. The CDR3 contains 17 residues. DNA for the CDR3: TGTGCCAGCAGCAACAGCTGGACAGGGGAGGTCACCGGGGAGCTGTTTTTT. As protein: CASSNSWTGEVTGELFF.

V is TRBV6-6 and J is TRBJ1-1; no clear D gene. Germline CDR1 is MNHNY and CDR2 is SVGAGI (reference sequence). The CDR3 is 12 amino acids. V dropped 7 bases and J dropped 3 bases, with 9 bases sitting between them. This chain's CDR3 is CASNRGDTEAFF. The DNA of the CDR3 is TGTGCCAGCAATCGTGGAGACACTGAAGCTTTCTTT.

The chain is built from TRBV6-5 and TRBJ2-7, with 7 positions matching TRBD1. Germline values: CDR1 MNHEY, CDR2 SVGAGI. CDR3 length equals 13 residues. V lost 7 bases to trimming and J lost 0 bases; unmatched junction nucleotides: 3. Here the CDR3 reads CASNHRGSYEQYF. CDR3 bases: TGTGCCAGCAACCACAGGGGCTCCTACGAGCAGTACTTC.

The V call is TRBV27, the J call TRBJ1-6, with no clear D. The ends were cut back, 4 bases at V and 0 bases at J, with 4 bases in the middle. Germline lookup yields CDR1 MNHEY and CDR2 SMNVEV (reference sequence). The CDR3 covers 14 residues. Written as DNA, the CDR3 is TGTGCCAGCAGTTCGAGCTCCTATAATTCACCCCTCCACTTT. Translation: CASSSSSYNSPLHF.

The V and J genes are TRBV19 and TRBJ2-7; D is perhaps TRBD2 (5 bases). The CDR3 loop spans 16 amino acids. Per the germline V gene, CDR1 is LNHDA and CDR2 is SQIVND (reference sequence). The V gene lost 0 bases and the J gene lost 7 bases, with 19 bases spanning the gap. CDR3 in DNA: TGTGCCAGTAGTATAGACCACACTATCGGACGCGGGGAGCAGTACTTC. Translated: CASSIDHTIGRGEQYF.

The chain carries TRBV19 and TRBJ2-4; 7 nucleotides agree with TRBD2. V was pared by 6 bases and J by 9 bases, with 11 bases of the junction left unmatched. CDR3 size: 14 residues. Germline V gives CDR1 LNHDA, CDR2 SQIVND (reference sequence). CDR3 coding DNA: TGTGCCAGTAGAAGTCGGACTAGAAACAGCATTCAGTACTTC. Translating it yields CASRSRTRNSIQYF.

The rearrangement joins TRBV25-1 to TRBJ2-5, with 8 bases identical to TRBD1. With 5 bases clipped from V and 9 bases from J, the junction kept 14 bases outside the gene matches. From germline, CDR1 is MGHDK and CDR2 SYGVNS. The CDR3 contains 15 residues. This chain's CDR3 is CASSFPGGQGRAQYF. DNA for the CDR3: TGTGCCAGCAGTTTTCCCGGAGGACAGGGTAGGGCCCAGTACTTC.

This clone turned up a few times. The CDR3: CAWSVRQGHNSPLHF. In nucleotides, the CDR3 is TGTGCCTGGAGTGTAAGACAGGGCCATAATTCACCCCTCCACTTT. The rearrangement links TRBV30 to TRBJ1-6; 7 positions agree with TRBD1. Losses at the gene ends were 0 bases for V and 5 bases for J; bases not matched to a gene: 4. Germline CDR1 GTSNPN, CDR2 SVGIG (reference sequence). The CDR3 extends over 15 amino acids.

The CDR3 coding sequence is TGTGCCAGCAAGGGGGGAGCGGGAGGTTTCTACAATGAGCAGTTCTTC. Amino acid sequence: CASKGGAGGFYNEQFF. The V call is TRBV28, the J call TRBJ2-1; 9 positions match TRBD2. There are 16 residues in the CDR3. After removal of 7 bases from V and 3 bases from J, the junction contained 10 bases not matched to a gene. CDR1 is MDHEN, CDR2 SYDVKM, per germline.

The V and J genes are TRBV11-3 and TRBJ1-1; D is uncertain. Trimming removed 2 bases from V and 4 bases from J, with 14 bases in between. Germline loops: CDR1 SGHNT, CDR2 YENEEA. This CDR3 region has 15 residues. CDR3 sequence (DNA): TGTGCCAGCAGCTTACAATCTGGTAAAGGCACTGAAGCTTTCTTT. This gives the protein CASSLQSGKGTEAFF.

The chain has TRBV7-9 and TRBJ2-5; possibly TRBD1 for D (5 bases). The CDR3 consists of 13 residues. The V end lost 2 bases, the J end lost 2 bases, and 6 bases lay between the germline ends. In germline, CDR1 is SEHNR, CDR2 FQNEAQ (reference sequence). CDR3 DNA sequence: TGTGCCAGCAGCTTAAGACAGCAAGAGACCCAGTACTTC. It specifies CASSLRQQETQYF. Filled out from reference TRBV7-9 and TRBJ2-5, the complete variable domain reads DTGVSQNPRHKITKRGQNVTFRCDPISEHNRLYWYRQTLGQGPEFLTYFQNEAQLEKSRLLSDRFSAERPKGSFSTLEIQRTEQGDSAMYLCASSLRQQETQYFGPGTRLLVL.

This clone is a singleton in its sample. The CDR3 loop is CASSQGGLGLNNEQFF. In DNA, the CDR3 is TGCGCCAGCAGCCAAGGAGGCTTAGGACTAAACAATGAGCAGTTCTTC. This rearrangement joins TRBV4-3 to TRBJ2-1; a weak D match, TRBD2 (6 bases). The length of the CDR3 is 16 residues. Looked up from germline, CDR1 is LGHNA and CDR2 is YSLEER. V was trimmed by 1 base and J by 5 bases, leaving 15 bases between them.

The CDR3 loop is CSASGLTSALSYNEQFF. The CDR3 DNA is TGCAGTGCTAGTGGGTTGACTAGCGCACTCTCCTACAATGAGCAGTTCTTC. The J gene is TRBJ2-1, the V gene TRBV20-1; 8 nucleotides align to TRBD2. V gave up 3 bases and J gave up 0 bases; unmatched junction bases: 10. The CDR3 spans 17 residues. Germline assignment: CDR1 DFQATT and CDR2 SNEGSKA (reference sequence).

The chain employs TRBV27 and TRBJ1-6, with a tentative D call TRBD1 (5 bases). V was trimmed by 7 bases and J by 1 base, leaving 11 bases between them. This CDR3 spans 15 amino acids. CDR1 and CDR2 (germline): MNHEY, SMNVEV (reference sequence). The CDR3 nucleotides read TGTGCCAGCAACCGAGGGGTATCCTATAATTCACCCCTCCACTTT. Encoded protein: CASNRGVSYNSPLHF.

The gene calls are TRBV27 and TRBJ2-7; D perhaps matches TRBD1 (6 bases). There are 16 residues in the CDR3. The V gene lost 2 bases and the J gene lost 3 bases, with 17 bases spanning the gap. The germline V gene encodes CDR1 MNHEY and CDR2 SMNVEV (reference sequence). CDR3 in amino acids: CASSLEEGDTFYEQYF. CDR3 sequence (DNA): TGTGCCAGCAGTTTAGAGGAAGGGGACACCTTCTACGAGCAGTACTTC.

The CDR3 region has the DNA TGTGCCAGCAGTCGGACGACAGGGAGGGATGAAAAACTGTTTTTT. Protein sequence: CASSRTTGRDEKLFF. The J gene is TRBJ1-4, the V gene TRBV6-6; the match to TRBD1 covers 7 bases. Per the germline V gene, CDR1 is MNHNY and CDR2 is SVGAGI (reference sequence). Trimming took 5 bases from V and 6 from J; bases not matched to a gene: 9. The CDR3 spans 15 residues.

Worth noting for this clone: This sample includes further DNA sequences coding for the same CDR3. The rearrangement joins TRBV7-2 to TRBJ2-5, with D unclear. V dropped 1 base and J dropped 1 base, with 4 bases sitting between them. This CDR3 comprises 13 residues. Germline CDR1 and CDR2: SGHTA and FQGNSA. The CDR3 DNA is TGTGCCAGCAGCTTAGTAGTCCAAGAGACCCAGTACTTC. This codes for CASSLVVQETQYF.

In DNA form, the CDR3 reads TGTGCCAGCAGCCCCGATCCTTACTATGGCTACACCTTC. Translated: CASSPDPYYGYTF. The V and J genes are TRBV5-4 and TRBJ1-2, with unresolved D. The V gene lost 4 bases and the J gene lost 3 bases, with 10 bases spanning the gap. Per the germline V gene, CDR1 is SGHNT and CDR2 is YYREEE (reference sequence). The CDR3 extends over 13 amino acids.

This sequence joins TRBV24-1 and TRBJ2-2, with 10 bases matching TRBD1. The V segment lost 9 bases and the J segment 4 bases; nucleotides outside the gene matches: 1. CDR3 length: 13 residues. The germline gives CDR1 KGHDR, CDR2 SFDVKD. The CDR3, as DNA: TGTGCCACCGGGACAGGGGTCACCGGGGAGCTGTTTTTT. Translated: CATGTGVTGELFF.

The rearrangement joins TRBV7-3 to TRBJ1-2, with D perhaps TRBD1 (5 bases). The V gene's germline CDR1 is SGHTA and CDR2 FQGTGA. V shed 1 base and J shed 2 bases, with 11 bases lying between them. There are 15 residues in the CDR3. CDR3 protein: CASSLNAGPNYGYTF. The CDR3 coding sequence is TGTGCCAGCAGCTTAAACGCAGGGCCCAACTATGGCTACACCTTC.

This chain joins TRBV6-5 and TRBJ2-4; 8 bases are shared with TRBD1. The germline V gene has CDR1 MNHEY and CDR2 SVGAGI. V was pared by 5 bases and J by 13 bases, with 13 bases of the junction left unmatched. There are 14 residues in the CDR3. The CDR3 region is CASSTTGTGSRQYF. The DNA for the CDR3 is TGTGCCAGCAGTACAACCGGGACAGGATCGAGACAGTACTTC.

The chain uses TRBV6-2 or TRBV6-3 and TRBJ1-2; D uncertain. There are 14 residues in the CDR3. V was cut by 2 bases and J by 6 bases, with 13 bases left in between. In germline, CDR1 is MNHEY, CDR2 SVGEGT. This chain's CDR3 is CASSYQGGSNGYTF. The CDR3 DNA sequence: TGTGCCAGCAGTTACCAAGGAGGGAGTAATGGCTACACCTTC.

J is TRBJ1-2 and V is TRBV9; perhaps TRBD1 as D (5 bases). V was shortened by 0 bases and J by 4 bases, with 16 bases between the two germline ends. Germline V gene sequence: CDR1 SGDLS, CDR2 YYNGEE. This CDR3 has 16 residues. This CDR3 is CASSVEGWGGIYGYTF. The CDR3 region has the DNA TGTGCCAGCAGCGTAGAAGGTTGGGGGGGTATCTATGGCTACACCTTC.

The V call is TRBV7-6, the J call TRBJ2-7; TRBD1 is a possible D gene (5 bases). V was trimmed by 1 base and J by 5 bases, leaving 15 bases between them. CDR1 and CDR2 from the germline V gene are SGHVS and FNYEAQ. The CDR3 extends over 15 amino acids. CDR3 protein: CASSLGASRVNEQYF. The CDR3 DNA reads TGTGCCAGCAGCTTAGGAGCTTCCAGGGTGAACGAGCAGTACTTC.